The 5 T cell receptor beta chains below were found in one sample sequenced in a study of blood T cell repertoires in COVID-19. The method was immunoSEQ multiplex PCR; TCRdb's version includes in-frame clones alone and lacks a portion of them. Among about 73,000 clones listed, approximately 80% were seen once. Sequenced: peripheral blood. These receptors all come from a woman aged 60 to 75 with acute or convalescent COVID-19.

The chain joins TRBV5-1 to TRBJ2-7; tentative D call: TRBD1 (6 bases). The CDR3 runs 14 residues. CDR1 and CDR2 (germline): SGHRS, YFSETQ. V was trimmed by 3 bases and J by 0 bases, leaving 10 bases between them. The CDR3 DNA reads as TGCGCCAGCAGCTACGGGACATCCTCCTACGAGCAGTACTTC. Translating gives CASSYGTSSYEQYF.

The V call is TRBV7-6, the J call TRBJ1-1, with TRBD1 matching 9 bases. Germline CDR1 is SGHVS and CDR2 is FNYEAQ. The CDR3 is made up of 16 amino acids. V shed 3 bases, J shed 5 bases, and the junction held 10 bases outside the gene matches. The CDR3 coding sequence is TGTGCCAGCAGCTTTAATGAGGGACAGGGCGGGACTGAAGCTTTCTTT. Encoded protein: CASSFNEGQGGTEAFF.

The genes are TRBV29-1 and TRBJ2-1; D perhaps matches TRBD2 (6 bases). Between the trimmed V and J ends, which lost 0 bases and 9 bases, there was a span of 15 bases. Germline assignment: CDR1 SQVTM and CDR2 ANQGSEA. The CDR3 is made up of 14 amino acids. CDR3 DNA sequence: TGCAGCGTTGAAGACACCAAACAGCGGGCTGAGCAGTTCTTC. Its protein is CSVEDTKQRAEQFF.

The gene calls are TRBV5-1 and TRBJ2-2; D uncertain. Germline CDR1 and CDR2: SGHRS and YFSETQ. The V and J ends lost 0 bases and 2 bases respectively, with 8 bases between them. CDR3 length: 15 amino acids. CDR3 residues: CASSLAASNTGELFF. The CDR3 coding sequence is TGCGCCAGCAGCTTGGCCGCGTCAAACACCGGGGAGCTGTTTTTT.

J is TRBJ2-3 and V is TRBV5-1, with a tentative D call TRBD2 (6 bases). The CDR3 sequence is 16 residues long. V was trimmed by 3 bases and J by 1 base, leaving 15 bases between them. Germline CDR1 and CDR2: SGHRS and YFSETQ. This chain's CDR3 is CASSSNSGPGTDTQYF. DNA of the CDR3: TGCGCCAGCAGCTCAAATAGCGGTCCTGGCACAGATACGCAGTATTTT.